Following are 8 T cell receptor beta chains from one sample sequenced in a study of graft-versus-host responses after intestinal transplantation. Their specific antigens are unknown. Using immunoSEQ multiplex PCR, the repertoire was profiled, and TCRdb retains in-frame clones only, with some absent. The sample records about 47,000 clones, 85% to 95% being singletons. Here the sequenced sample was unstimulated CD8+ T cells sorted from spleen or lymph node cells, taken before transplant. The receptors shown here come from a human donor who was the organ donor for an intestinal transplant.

DNA of the CDR3: TGTGCCAGCAGTGAACCCATCTCTGGAAACACCATATATTTT. Its translation is CASSEPISGNTIYF. The chain joins TRBV2 to TRBJ1-3, with D unresolved. Germline V gives CDR1 SNHLY, CDR2 FYNNEI. V lost 2 bases and J 0 bases, leaving 5 bases between the germline ends. The CDR3 length is 14 residues.

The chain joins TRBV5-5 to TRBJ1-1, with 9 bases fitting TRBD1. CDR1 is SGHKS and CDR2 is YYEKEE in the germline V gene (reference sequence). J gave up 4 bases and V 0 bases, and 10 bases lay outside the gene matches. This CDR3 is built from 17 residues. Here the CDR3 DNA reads TGTGCCAGCAGCTTGGCCGGGACAGGGACGGTAGGCACTGAAGCTTTCTTT. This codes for CASSLAGTGTVGTEAFF.

DNA for the CDR3: TGTGCCAGCAGCGCTGGGACAGGGGTTCATCCAGGGGAGCAGTACTTC. Protein: CASSAGTGVHPGEQYF. The J gene is TRBJ2-7, the V gene TRBV7-9; 10 nucleotides align to TRBD1. J gave up 7 bases and V 5 bases, and 14 bases lay outside the gene matches. CDR3 length: 16 residues. Per the germline V gene, CDR1 is SEHNR and CDR2 is FQNEAQ (reference sequence).

CDR3 DNA: TGTGCCAGCAGCTTAGACCCCCTGGACAGGGGTTTCGTAAAACTGTTTTTT. This translates into CASSLDPLDRGFVKLFF. The chain is built from TRBV11-2 and TRBJ1-4, with TRBD1 matching over 9 bases. The V and J ends lost 0 bases and 10 bases, in that order; junction bases with no gene match: 12. The CDR3 has 17 residues. Germline CDR1 SGHAT, CDR2 FQNNGV.

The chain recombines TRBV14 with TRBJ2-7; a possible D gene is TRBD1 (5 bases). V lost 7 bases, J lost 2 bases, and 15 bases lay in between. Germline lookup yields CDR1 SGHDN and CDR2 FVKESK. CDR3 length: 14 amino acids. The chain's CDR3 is CASNVMQGPYEQYF. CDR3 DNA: TGTGCCAGCAACGTAATGCAGGGTCCCTACGAGCAGTACTTC. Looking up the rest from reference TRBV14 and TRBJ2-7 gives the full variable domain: EAGVTQFPSHSVIEKGQTVTLRCDPISGHDNLYWYRRVMGKEIKFLLHFVKESKQDESGMPNNRFLAERTGGTYSTLKVQPAELEDSGVYFCASNVMQGPYEQYFGPGTRLTVT.

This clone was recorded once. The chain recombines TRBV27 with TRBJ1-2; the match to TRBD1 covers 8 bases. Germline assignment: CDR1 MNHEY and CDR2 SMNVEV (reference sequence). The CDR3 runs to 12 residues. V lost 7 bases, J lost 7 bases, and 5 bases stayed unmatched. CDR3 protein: CASTGQGGGYTF. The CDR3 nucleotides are TGTGCCAGCACCGGACAGGGCGGTGGCTACACCTTC.

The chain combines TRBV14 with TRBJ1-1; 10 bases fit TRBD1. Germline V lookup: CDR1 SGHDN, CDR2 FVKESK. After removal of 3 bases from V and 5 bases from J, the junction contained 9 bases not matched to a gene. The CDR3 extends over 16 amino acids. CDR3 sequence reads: CASSHAPGQGRTEAFF. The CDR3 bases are TGTGCCAGCAGCCATGCTCCGGGACAGGGGAGGACTGAAGCTTTCTTT. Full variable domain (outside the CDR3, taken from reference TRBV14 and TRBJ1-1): EAGVTQFPSHSVIEKGQTVTLRCDPISGHDNLYWYRRVMGKEIKFLLHFVKESKQDESGMPNNRFLAERTGGTYSTLKVQPAELEDSGVYFCASSHAPGQGRTEAFFGQGTRLTVV.

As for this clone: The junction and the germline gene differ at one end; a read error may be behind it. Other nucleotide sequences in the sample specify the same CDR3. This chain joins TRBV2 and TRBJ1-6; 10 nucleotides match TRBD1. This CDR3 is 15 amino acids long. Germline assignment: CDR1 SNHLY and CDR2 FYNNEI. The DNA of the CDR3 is TGCGCCAGCAGTGCGGGACAGGGGTATAATTCACCCCTCCACTTT. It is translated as CASSAGQGYNSPLHF.